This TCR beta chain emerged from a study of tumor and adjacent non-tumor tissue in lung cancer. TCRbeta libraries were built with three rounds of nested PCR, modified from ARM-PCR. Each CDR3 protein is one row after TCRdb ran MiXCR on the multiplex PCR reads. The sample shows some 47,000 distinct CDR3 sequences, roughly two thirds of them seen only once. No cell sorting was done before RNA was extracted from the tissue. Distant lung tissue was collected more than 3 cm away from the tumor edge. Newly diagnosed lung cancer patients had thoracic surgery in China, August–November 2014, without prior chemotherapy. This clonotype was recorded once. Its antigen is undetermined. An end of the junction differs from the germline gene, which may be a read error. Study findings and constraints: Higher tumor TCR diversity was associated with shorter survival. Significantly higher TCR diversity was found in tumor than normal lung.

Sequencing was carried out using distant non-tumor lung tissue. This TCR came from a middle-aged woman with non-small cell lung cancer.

As DNA, the CDR3 is TGCAGTGCAACGGGACGGGGCTACGTGCAGTACTTC. It specifies CSATGRGYVQYF. The chain links TRBV20-1 to TRBJ2-7; either TRBD1 or TRBD2 may supply D (5 bases each). CDR1 and CDR2 from the germline V gene are DFQATT and SNEGSKA (reference sequence). The CDR3 extends over 12 amino acids.